This paragraph covers one TCR beta chain sequence. The data stem from a study of blood T cell repertoires in COVID-19. Overall study context: Some COVID-19 samples were acute and others convalescent; all came from the United States, Italy and Spain. Nucleic acid was either cDNA or gDNA, and it came from T cells, B-cell-depleted T cells, or PBMCs.

Per the original data handling: Researchers report that nucleated cell counts were estimated from reference gene primer amplification. Profiled with immunoSEQ multiplex PCR; TCRdb holds only in-frame clones, not every one. For V, J and clone size, that table is used; D and trimming come from the DNA. The sample has approximately 140,000 clones, less than 90% seen once. The CDR3 has 15 residues. CDR1 and CDR2 from the germline V gene are LNHDA and SQIVND (reference sequence). Trimming stripped 7 bases from V and 3 bases from J, with 18 bases between. Seattle cases were enrolled at active infection and followed longitudinally.

Sequenced sample: peripheral blood. This receptor was taken from a young man with COVID-19, enrolled during active disease. V usage is TRBV19 and J usage is TRBJ1-1; D unresolved. CDR3 loop: CASIAGRGWDTEAFF. The CDR3 DNA sequence: TGTGCCAGTATCGCCGGCCGGGGATGGGACACTGAAGCTTTCTTT.